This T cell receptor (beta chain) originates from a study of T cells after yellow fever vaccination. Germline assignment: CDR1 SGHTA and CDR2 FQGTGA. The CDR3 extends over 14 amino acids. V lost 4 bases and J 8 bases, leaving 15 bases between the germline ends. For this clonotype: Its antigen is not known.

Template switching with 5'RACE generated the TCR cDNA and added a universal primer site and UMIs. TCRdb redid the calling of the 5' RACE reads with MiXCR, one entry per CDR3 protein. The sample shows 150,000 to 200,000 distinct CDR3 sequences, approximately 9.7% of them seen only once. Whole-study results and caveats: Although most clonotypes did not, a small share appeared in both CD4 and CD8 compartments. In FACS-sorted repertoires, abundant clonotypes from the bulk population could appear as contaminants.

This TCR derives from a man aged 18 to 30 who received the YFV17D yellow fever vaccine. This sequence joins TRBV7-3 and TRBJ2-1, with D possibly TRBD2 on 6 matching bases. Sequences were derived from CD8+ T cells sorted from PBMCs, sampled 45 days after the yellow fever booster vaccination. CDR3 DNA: TGTGCCAGCAGCTACCTTGGGGGGTCGTATGAGCAGTTCTTC. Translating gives CASSYLGGSYEQFF.